The rows below give T cell receptor beta chains drawn from one sample of a study of cytomegalovirus exposure and HLA in healthy donors. Profiling relied on immunoSEQ multiplex PCR, and the TCRdb table lists in-frame clones only, not all of them. Of under 150,000 clones listed, 65% to 90% were seen once; the top ten hold around 1.2%. The source material was PBMCs. These receptors were obtained from a girl aged 2 to 9 in good health and CMV-seronegative. CDR3s include the opening cysteine and the closing phenylalanine or tryptophan. D genes are given only for firm matches. Only some rows state a clone size, as once, few, many or a class for expanded clones.

v_call	clone_size	cdr3_length	d_call	j_call	cdr3_aa	cdr3_nt
TRBV25-1	once	14	-	TRBJ2-3	CASSEGQQTDTQYF	TGTGCCAGCAGTGAAGGGCAGCAAACAGATACGCAGTATTTT
TRBV28	-	15	TRBD1	TRBJ2-2	CASSSGQAHTGELFF	TGTGCCAGCAGTTCCGGACAGGCACACACCGGGGAGCTGTTTTTT
TRBV2	-	18	TRBD2	TRBJ2-3	CASRGLAGDSLITDTQYF	TGTGCCAGCAGGGGACTAGCGGGAGACTCTTTGATCACAGATACGCAGTATTTT
TRBV4-1	-	16	TRBD1	TRBJ2-2	CASSPRQGMNTGELFF	TGCGCCAGCAGCCCGAGACAGGGGATGAACACCGGGGAGCTGTTTTTT
TRBV29-1	once	14	-	TRBJ1-1	CSIYDPGRDTEAFF	TGCAGCATATACGACCCAGGGCGCGACACTGAAGCTTTCTTT
TRBV12-5	-	16	TRBD2	TRBJ2-1	CASGFPPGGAYNEQFF	TGTGCTAGTGGTTTCCCTCCGGGGGGTGCCTACAATGAGCAGTTCTTC
TRBV4-2	few	16	TRBD1	TRBJ1-4	CASSQETGQGGEKLFF	TGTGCCAGCAGCCAAGAGACTGGACAGGGGGGTGAAAAACTGTTTTTT
TRBV15	once	16	TRBD1	TRBJ2-5	CATSRAGTGLQETQYF	TGTGCCACCAGCAGAGCTGGGACAGGGCTCCAAGAGACCCAGTACTTC
TRBV7-2	once	15	TRBD1	TRBJ1-2	CASSSRTGGLSGYTF	TGTGCCAGCAGCTCCCGGACAGGGGGGTTAAGTGGCTACACCTTC
TRBV4-1	-	15	-	TRBJ2-7	CASSQERSSFYEQYF	TGCGCCAGCAGCCAAGAGAGGTCTTCTTTCTACGAGCAGTACTTC
TRBV28	-	14	-	TRBJ2-7	CASTLGAMAYEQYF	TGTGCCAGCACCCTGGGCGCGATGGCATACGAGCAGTACTTC
TRBV5-1	-	15	TRBD1	TRBJ2-1	CASSWGTGPYNEQFF	TGCGCCAGCAGCTGGGGGACAGGCCCCTACAATGAGCAGTTCTTC
TRBV27	-	16	TRBD2	TRBJ2-5	CASSLGAGASTETQYF	TGTGCCAGCAGTTTAGGAGCGGGGGCCTCGACGGAGACCCAGTACTTC
TRBV29-1	-	15	-	TRBJ2-6	CSVDGGIEGANVLTF	TGCAGCGTTGATGGGGGGATAGAGGGGGCCAACGTCCTGACTTTC
TRBV5-6	-	11	-	TRBJ2-7	CASSKGWEQYF	TGTGCCAGCAGCAAGGGGTGGGAGCAGTACTTC
TRBV28	-	18	TRBD1	TRBJ1-1	CASSPPGDREVWNTEAFF	TGTGCCAGCAGTCCCCCGGGCGACAGGGAAGTTTGGAACACTGAAGCTTTCTTT
TRBV28	-	15	-	TRBJ2-7	CASSSPGKNSYEQYF	TGTGCCAGCAGTTCGCCAGGGAAGAACTCGTACGAGCAGTACTTC
TRBV10-3	-	15	TRBD2	TRBJ2-1	CAMSSSGRAEGEQFF	TGTGCCATGTCGTCTAGCGGGAGGGCCGAGGGTGAGCAGTTCTTC
TRBV28	-	18	TRBD2	TRBJ2-7	CASTFVTSGKVRLLEQYF	TGTGCCAGCACCTTTGTGACTAGCGGCAAGGTCCGGCTGCTCGAGCAGTACTTC
TRBV6-4	-	16	-	TRBJ1-6	CASSEFGDSGNSPLHF	TGTGCCAGCAGTGAATTTGGCGACTCCGGCAATTCACCCCTCCACTTT
TRBV7-2	-	15	TRBD2	TRBJ2-3	CASSSHSGVTDTQYF	TGTGCCAGCAGCTCCCATAGCGGGGTTACAGATACGCAGTATTTT
TRBV9	-	14	-	TRBJ2-3	CASSEEGLTDTQYF	TGTGCCAGCAGCGAGGAGGGACTCACAGATACGCAGTATTTT
TRBV27	-	15	TRBD1	TRBJ2-7	CASRTGGTGDFEQYF	TGTGCCAGCAGGACGGGAGGGACAGGGGATTTCGAGCAGTACTTC
TRBV5-6	-	13	-	TRBJ2-3	CASSLGATDTQYF	TGTGCCAGCAGCTTGGGGGCCACAGATACGCAGTATTTT
TRBV7-8	-	13	TRBD2	TRBJ2-1	CASTLRAGGPLFF	TGTGCCAGCACCCTGAGAGCGGGAGGGCCTCTGTTCTTC
TRBV30	-	12	-	TRBJ2-7	CAWSVRFYEQYF	TGTGCCTGGAGTGTGAGGTTCTACGAGCAGTACTTC
TRBV15	-	14	-	TRBJ1-1	CATSRGLQGSEAFF	TGTGCCACCAGCAGAGGTTTACAGGGTTCTGAAGCTTTCTTT
TRBV2	-	16	-	TRBJ1-4	CASSPPGEVGNEKLFF	TGTGCCAGCAGTCCCCCCGGGGAGGTGGGTAATGAAAAACTGTTTTTT
TRBV9	-	14	-	TRBJ2-5	CASSVDRRAETQYF	TGTGCCAGCAGCGTCGACAGGCGAGCAGAGACCCAGTACTTC
TRBV5-8	-	14	-	TRBJ1-2	CASSLAGATWGYTF	TGTGCCAGCAGCTTGGCAGGGGCGACGTGGGGCTACACCTTC
TRBV6-1	once	15	TRBD2	TRBJ2-1	CASSERTSGSDEQFF	TGTGCCAGCAGTGAAAGGACTAGCGGGAGCGATGAGCAGTTCTTC
TRBV6-5	-	14	TRBD2	TRBJ2-3	CASSQSGLVDTQYF	TGTGCCAGCAGTCAATCGGGACTAGTAGATACGCAGTATTTT
TRBV6-1	once	16	-	TRBJ1-2	CASSVQPTGYSGGYTF	TGTGCCAGCAGTGTTCAACCTACAGGGTATTCGGGTGGCTACACCTTC
TRBV30	-	12	-	TRBJ1-6	CAWRGARSPLHF	TGTGCCTGGAGGGGGGCAAGGTCACCCCTCCACTTT
TRBV6-4	-	14	TRBD1	TRBJ2-3	CASSDGQATDTQYF	TGTGCCAGCAGTGACGGACAGGCCACAGATACGCAGTATTTT
TRBV30	-	11	TRBD2	TRBJ2-1	CAWLPSGEQFF	TGTGCCTGGCTCCCTAGCGGTGAGCAGTTCTTC
TRBV28	-	11	-	TRBJ2-1	CASSLYNEQFF	TGTGCCAGCAGTCTATACAATGAGCAGTTCTTC
TRBV11-3	-	14	TRBD1	TRBJ2-7	CASSPRTGTYEQYF	TGTGCCAGCAGCCCGAGGACAGGGACCTACGAGCAGTACTTC
TRBV7-7	few	16	TRBD1	TRBJ1-4	CASSPPGTGKREKLFF	TGTGCCAGCAGCCCACCCGGGACAGGGAAAAGAGAAAAACTGTTTTTT
TRBV28	-	17	TRBD2	TRBJ2-2	CAIQGTSGRIGTGELFF	TGTGCCATCCAAGGGACTAGCGGGAGGATCGGCACCGGGGAGCTGTTTTTT
TRBV2	few	17	-	TRBJ2-3	CASPLVPEQGSADTQYF	TGTGCCAGCCCCCTTGTCCCCGAACAGGGATCTGCGGATACGCAGTATTTT
TRBV5-6	-	14	TRBD1	TRBJ1-2	CASSLDRALYGYTF	TGTGCCAGCAGCCTGGACAGGGCTCTCTATGGCTACACCTTC
TRBV2	-	15	TRBD1	TRBJ1-1	CASRWDRGDGTEAFF	TGTGCCAGCCGCTGGGACAGGGGGGATGGTACTGAAGCTTTCTTT
TRBV5-1	once	12	-	TRBJ1-1	CASTMGSGEAFF	TGCGCCAGCACTATGGGGTCCGGGGAGGCTTTCTTT
TRBV10-3	-	12	-	TRBJ1-2	CAISEFHNGYTF	TGTGCCATCAGTGAGTTTCACAATGGCTACACCTTC
TRBV7-9	-	14	-	TRBJ1-4	CASSLGHPNEKLFF	TGTGCCAGCAGCTTAGGGCATCCTAATGAAAAACTGTTTTTT
TRBV18	-	16	-	TRBJ1-1	CASSPLAGGRNTEAFF	TGTGCCAGCTCACCACTGGCCGGGGGGCGGAACACTGAAGCTTTCTTT
TRBV19	-	16	TRBD2	TRBJ2-2	CASSIIGTPGGWELFF	TGTGCCAGTAGTATAATCGGGACCCCGGGAGGTTGGGAGCTGTTTTTT
TRBV6-5	-	15	TRBD1	TRBJ2-7	CASSYGQESSYEQYF	TGTGCCAGCAGTTACGGACAGGAGAGCTCCTACGAGCAGTACTTC
TRBV11-3	-	12	TRBD2	TRBJ2-1	CASMGLNNEQFF	TGTGCCAGCATGGGACTAAACAATGAGCAGTTCTTC
TRBV9	-	13	-	TRBJ1-2	CASSSQGNYGYTF	TGTGCCAGCAGCTCTCAGGGGAACTATGGCTACACCTTC